Each of the 11 T cell receptor beta chains below was sequenced from the same sample in a study of cytomegalovirus exposure and HLA in healthy donors. The PCR contained 60 Vbeta and 13 Jbeta primers. Clones were sequenced by immunoSEQ multiplex PCR, and TCRdb holds only the in-frame ones, with some missing. The sample yields approximately 100,000 clones, roughly a tenth seen once. The specimen was PBMCs. The source of these receptors is a man aged 50 to 59 in good health and CMV-seropositive.

The V call is TRBV27, the J call TRBJ2-7; TRBD2 agrees at 7 bases. This CDR3 has 17 amino acids. V dropped 5 bases and J dropped 2; count of bases not matched to a gene: 15. Germline V CDR1 and CDR2: MNHEY, SMNVEV (reference sequence). The CDR3 is CASSPLATAGAAYEQYF. The CDR3 DNA follows: TGTGCCAGCAGTCCTCTGGCTACGGCGGGAGCAGCCTACGAGCAGTACTTC.

V is TRBV27 and J is TRBJ1-6; D gene ambiguous. The CDR3 has 15 amino acids. Looked up from germline, CDR1 is MNHEY and CDR2 is SMNVEV (reference sequence). V was shortened by 7 bases and J by 10 bases, with 20 bases between the two germline ends. CDR3 nucleotides: TGTGCCAGCACCCTCAGCTGGCCTCGCGGCTCACCCCTCCACTTT. Amino acids: CASTLSWPRGSPLHF.

The rearrangement joins TRBV13 to TRBJ2-5; TRBD1 aligns across 8 bases. This CDR3 spans 16 amino acids. Germline assignment: CDR1 PRHDT and CDR2 FYEKMQ (reference sequence). Germline trimming cut 4 bases from V and 0 bases from J; bases unmatched to any gene: 7. In DNA, the CDR3 is TGTGCCAGCAGCTCCCGGACAGGGACCCACCAAGAGACCCAGTACTTC. Translation: CASSSRTGTHQETQYF.

This chain uses TRBV5-1 with TRBJ2-4, with 7 bases fitting TRBD1. The V segment lost 9 bases and the J segment 1 base; nucleotides outside the gene matches: 13. This CDR3 has 16 amino acids. Looked up from germline, CDR1 is SGHRS and CDR2 is YFSETQ. The DNA of the CDR3 is TGCGCCAAGACGGACAGGTGGATGTTTGCCAAAAACATTCAGTACTTC. Translation: CAKTDRWMFAKNIQYF.

This clone occurred a few times. The chain recombines TRBV6-5 with TRBJ1-1; 7 nucleotides line up with TRBD1. This CDR3 has 15 residues. CDR1 is MNHEY, CDR2 SVGAGI, per germline. V was pared by 4 bases and J by 5 bases, with 10 bases of the junction left unmatched. CDR3 nucleotide sequence: TGTGCCAGCAGTTTAAACCGGGACAGTTCAACTGAAGCTTTCTTT. This sequence encodes CASSLNRDSSTEAFF.

This clone came up a few times. The chain uses TRBV27 and TRBJ1-5, with TRBD1 matching 7 bases. CDR3 length equals 15 residues. CDR1 and CDR2 from the germline V gene are MNHEY and SMNVEV (reference sequence). Germline trimming cut 8 bases from V and 3 bases from J; bases unmatched to any gene: 10. The CDR3 nucleotides are TGTGCCAGCCGGCTTTACAGGGGAAACAATCAGCCCCAGCATTTT. Translating gives CASRLYRGNNQPQHF.

This clone was counted a few times. The chain has TRBV2 and TRBJ2-5; 7 bases map to TRBD1. Germline values: CDR1 SNHLY, CDR2 FYNNEI. This CDR3 contains 13 residues. V lost 8 bases and J lost 3; bases outside the gene matches: 6. This chain's CDR3 is CASRFDREETQYF. As DNA, the CDR3 is TGTGCCAGCCGTTTCGACAGGGAAGAGACCCAGTACTTC.

This clone was recorded a few times. The V call is TRBV7-2, the J call TRBJ1-1; 10 bases fit TRBD1. This CDR3 contains 14 residues. J gave up 4 bases and V 5 bases, and 4 bases lay outside the gene matches. The germline V gene has CDR1 SGHTA and CDR2 FQGNSA. The CDR3 reads CASSRTGGSTEAFF. The CDR3 DNA reads TGTGCCAGCAGCAGGACAGGGGGGAGCACTGAAGCTTTCTTT.

This clone was picked up a small number of times. The chain is built from TRBV29-1 and TRBJ1-4; no clear D. Germline values: CDR1 SQVTM, CDR2 ANQGSEA. The CDR3 contains 13 residues. Trimming took off 4 bases at V and 7 bases at J, with 13 bases between the two ends. CDR3 sequence reads: CSVGPGGFEKLFF. DNA of the CDR3: TGCAGCGTTGGTCCAGGAGGATTTGAAAAACTGTTTTTT.

This clone has more than one count but fewer than ten. The J gene is TRBJ2-1, the V gene TRBV6-1; TRBD1 matches 7 bases. J gave up 9 bases and V 2 bases, and 10 bases lay outside the gene matches. CDR3 size: 15 residues. Germline CDR1 and CDR2: MNHNS and SASEGT. CDR3: CASSELDREYGEQFF. CDR3 coding DNA: TGTGCCAGCAGTGAACTCGACAGGGAGTACGGTGAGCAGTTCTTC.

A few counts support this clone. The CDR3 loop reads CASMSGGRAHEQYF. CDR3 bases: TGTGCCAGCATGAGTGGCGGGAGGGCCCACGAGCAGTACTTC. V gene TRBV28 combines with J gene TRBJ2-7; 9 bases match TRBD2. The junction had 9 bases not matched to a gene; V was cut back by 7 bases and J by 5 bases. The CDR3 sequence is 14 residues long. Germline V gene sequence: CDR1 MDHEN, CDR2 SYDVKM.